The present TCR beta chain was sequenced within a study of cytomegalovirus exposure and HLA in healthy donors. Study-level results: As a later analysis revealed, most CMV-associated TCR beta chains appeared HLA-restricted.

For this clone: The antigen is unknown.

From germline, CDR1 is MNHNS and CDR2 SASEGT. The ends were cut back, 5 bases at V and 6 bases at J, with 13 bases in the middle. This CDR3 has 13 amino acids. It was with 60 Vbeta and 13 Jbeta primers that the PCR ran. Profiling relied on immunoSEQ multiplex PCR, and the TCRdb table lists in-frame clones only, not all of them. The table records approximately 190,000 clones, about four fifths of them present only once. The receptor's source is a woman aged 45-59 years in good health and CMV-seropositive. The chain carries TRBV6-1 and TRBJ1-1, with a weak D call TRBD1 (6 bases). Material: PBMCs. CDR3 region: CASSSGASPEAFF. CDR3 bases: TGTGCCAGCAGTTCAGGGGCGTCCCCTGAAGCTTTCTTT.